The 8 T cell receptor beta chains given below trace back to one sample, sequenced in a study of glioma-infiltrating T cells. Using RNA template, CDR3s of TCR alpha and beta were amplified with iRepertoire arm-PCR. TCRdb analysed the multiplex PCR reads with MiXCR anew, one entry per CDR3 protein. The repertoire consists of about 94,000 distinct CDR3 sequences, with around 23% occurring once and the leading ten covering roughly 6.7%. Sequencing was carried out using glioma tissue, nonneoplastic brain tissue, or PBMCs (not recorded which). These receptors came from a human donor with low-grade glioma or glioblastoma, undergoing nonglioma brain surgery, or in good health (not recorded which).

This clonotype showed up many times. The CDR3 is CASSQGQGAYEQYF. CDR3 DNA: TGCGCCAGCAGCCAAGGGCAGGGGGCATACGAGCAGTACTTC. This chain uses TRBV4-1 with TRBJ2-7; 8 nucleotides agree with TRBD1. V shed 1 base, J shed 4 bases, and the junction held 3 bases outside the gene matches. CDR3 size: 14 residues. Germline CDR1 and CDR2: MGHRA and YSYEKL.

This clonotype has a count of ten or more. The chain is built from TRBV3-1 and TRBJ2-7; D gene unclear. This CDR3 spans 15 amino acids. The V end lost 0 bases, the J end lost 4 bases, and 13 bases lay between the germline ends. Germline CDR1 is LGHDT and CDR2 is YNNKEL (reference sequence). The CDR3 reads CASSQDYRALYEQYF. The CDR3 DNA reads TGTGCCAGCAGCCAAGACTACCGGGCCCTTTACGAGCAGTACTTC.

This clonotype was detected many times. The V call is TRBV20-1, the J call TRBJ2-3; 10 bases line up with TRBD2. J was trimmed by 2 bases and V by 0 bases; bases with no gene match: 11. CDR3 length: 18 residues. Germline CDR1 DFQATT, CDR2 SNEGSKA (reference sequence). This chain's CDR3 is CSARELAGRPGTTDTQYF. The CDR3 DNA is TGCAGTGCTAGAGAACTAGCGGGACGACCAGGTACCACAGATACGCAGTATTTT.

The rearrangement links TRBV4-1 to TRBJ2-7; 11 bases align to TRBD1. The CDR3 covers 15 residues. With 2 bases clipped from V and 5 bases from J, the junction kept 5 bases outside the gene matches. Germline lookup yields CDR1 MGHRA and CDR2 YSYEKL. CDR3 DNA: TGCGCCAGCAGCCAATGGGGACAGGGGGTGGACGAGCAGTACTTC. This gives the protein CASSQWGQGVDEQYF.

V usage is TRBV3-1 and J usage is TRBJ1-1; 7 bases are shared with TRBD1. Unmatched junction bases numbered 11, after V lost 6 bases and J lost 4 bases. Germline V lookup: CDR1 LGHDT, CDR2 YNNKEL (reference sequence). The CDR3 extends over 15 amino acids. CDR3 loop: CASRETGEGATEAFF. CDR3 sequence (DNA): TGTGCCAGCAGGGAAACAGGGGAGGGGGCCACTGAAGCTTTCTTT.

Many counts were recorded for this clonotype. V usage is TRBV7-2 and J usage is TRBJ2-3, with 7 bases that match TRBD2. There are 14 residues in the CDR3. Germline CDR1 and CDR2: SGHTA and FQGNSA. Trimming at V came to 3 bases and at J to 4 bases, leaving 4 bases not matched to a gene. The CDR3 protein is CASSLTGGPDTQYF. In DNA, the CDR3 is TGTGCCAGCAGCTTGACGGGGGGACCAGATACGCAGTATTTT.

This clonotype came up many times. The chain joins TRBV18 to TRBJ1-1; the D is unclear. Trimming took 0 bases from V and 1 from J, leaving 9 bases between them. The CDR3 loop spans 15 amino acids. Germline V gene data show CDR1 as KGHSH and CDR2 as LQKENI. This CDR3 is CASSPPETANTEAFF. The CDR3 DNA reads TGTGCCAGCTCACCACCGGAAACTGCGAACACTGAAGCTTTCTTT.

This clonotype was recorded many times. The chain links TRBV27 to TRBJ1-2; the match to TRBD1 covers 8 bases. CDR3 size: 14 residues. Germline loops: CDR1 MNHEY, CDR2 SMNVEV (reference sequence). Losses at the gene ends were 3 bases for V and 3 bases for J; bases not matched to a gene: 3. The CDR3 nucleotides read TGTGCCAGCAGTTTCGGACAGGGAGACTATGGCTACACCTTC. Encoded protein: CASSFGQGDYGYTF.